These 20 T cell receptor beta chains share one sample of origin, sequenced in a study of T cells in Graves' hyperthyroidism and ophthalmopathy. Amplified TCR beta CDR3 regions derived from RNA transcripts. TCR CDR3 underwent first-round RT-PCR with the HTBI primer set. TCRdb passed the multiplex PCR reads through MiXCR, listing each CDR3 protein once. The sample lists 530,000 or so distinct CDR3 sequences, approximately 25% occurring once. Sequenced sample: blood. These receptors were taken from a woman aged 25 to 39 with Graves' ophthalmopathy.

The chain is built from TRBV12-3 or TRBV12-4 and TRBJ2-5; TRBD1 aligns across 7 bases. The CDR3 contains 16 residues. V shed 2 bases, J shed 5 bases, and the junction held 11 bases outside the gene matches. DNA for the CDR3: TGTGCCAGCAGTTTACTTCTGACAGGGTTAGTGGAGACCCAGTACTTC. Translated: CASSLLLTGLVETQYF.

This clonotype showed up just a few times. V and J are TRBV7-9 and TRBJ2-5; D is undetermined. Trimming took 11 bases from V and 5 from J, leaving 6 bases between them. This CDR3 comprises 9 residues. Germline lookup yields CDR1 SEHNR and CDR2 FQNEAQ (reference sequence). The CDR3 loop reads CAGWETQYF. CDR3 coding DNA: TGTGCCGGCTGGGAGACCCAGTACTTC.

This clonotype was seen many times. V is TRBV6-1 and J is TRBJ1-2; 8 bases are shared with TRBD1. V shed 6 bases, J shed 3 bases, and the junction held 3 bases outside the gene matches. The CDR3 spans 13 residues. Germline CDR1 and CDR2: MNHNS and SASEGT. The CDR3 DNA sequence: TGTGCCAGCAGGAGACAGGGGTACTATGGCTACACCTTC. Translating it yields CASRRQGYYGYTF.

This clonotype was seen at least ten times. This chain joins TRBV12-3 or TRBV12-4 and TRBJ1-3, with 7 bases lining up with TRBD1. V shed 4 bases and J 0 bases; nucleotides not matched to a gene: 3. The CDR3 sequence is 15 residues long. The CDR3 nucleotides read TGTGCCAGCAGTTCCCGGACAGGCTCTGGAAACACCATATATTTT. It translates to CASSSRTGSGNTIYF.

Details on this clonotype: A read error is possible here, since a much larger clone lies one base away. DNA of the CDR3: TGTGCCAGCAGTGACAGGGGATGGACTGAAGCTTTCTTT. Translation: CASSDRGWTEAFF. V is TRBV6-1 and J is TRBJ1-1; a weak D match, TRBD1 (6 bases). CDR3 length equals 13 residues. The germline V gene has CDR1 MNHNS and CDR2 SASEGT. Trimming shortened V by 3 bases and J by 5 bases, and 10 bases separated the two germline ends.

This clonotype showed up many times. The rearrangement links TRBV6-1 to TRBJ1-3, with TRBD1 identical over 12 bases. CDR3 size: 17 residues. V lost 10 bases to trimming and J lost 0 bases; unmatched junction nucleotides: 10. CDR1 and CDR2 (germline): MNHNS, SASEGT. CDR3 amino acids: CATQGTGGLISGNTIYF. CDR3 coding DNA: TGTGCCACCCAAGGGACAGGGGGCTTAATCTCTGGAAACACCATATATTTT.

The rearrangement joins TRBV7-8 to TRBJ2-2; tentatively, D is TRBD1 (6 bases). Trimming removed 0 bases at V and 0 bases at J, with 11 bases between. CDR3 size: 17 residues. CDR1 is SGHVS and CDR2 is FQNEAQ in the germline V gene. CDR3 nucleotide sequence: TGTGCCAGCAGCTTAGCTTACAGGGCCTCGAACACCGGGGAGCTGTTTTTT. As protein: CASSLAYRASNTGELFF.

The gene calls are TRBV12-3 or TRBV12-4 and TRBJ1-5, with a possible D match to TRBD1 (5 bases). This CDR3 spans 14 amino acids. V was shortened by 4 bases and J by 5 bases, with 12 bases between the two germline ends. CDR3 loop: CASSWTRVYQPQHF. In nucleotides, the CDR3 is TGTGCCAGCAGTTGGACCAGGGTTTATCAGCCCCAGCATTTT.

This clonotype was observed a handful of times. The CDR3 DNA reads as TGTGCCAGCTCACTCGGTGTCCCCACTGAAGCTTTCTTT. Protein: CASSLGVPTEAFF. The V call is TRBV12-3 or TRBV12-4, the J call TRBJ1-1; D gene ambiguous. V gave up 8 bases and J gave up 4 bases, with 14 bases separating them. CDR3 size: 13 residues.

This clonotype was recorded at least ten times. This chain uses TRBV6-5 with TRBJ1-2; 11 bases are a match to TRBD1. The germline V gene encodes CDR1 MNHEY and CDR2 SVGAGI. Unmatched junction bases numbered 5, after V lost 1 base and J lost 7 bases. This CDR3 is built from 15 residues. CDR3 DNA: TGTGCCAGCAGTTACTTGGACAGGGGGCGAAGTGGCTACACCTTC. Translation gives CASSYLDRGRSGYTF.

The V and J genes are TRBV2 and TRBJ2-7, with TRBD1 identical over 7 bases. Germline V gene data show CDR1 as SNHLY and CDR2 as FYNNEI. This CDR3 is 14 amino acids long. V lost 8 bases and J lost 0; bases outside the gene matches: 7. The CDR3 protein is CASVRDRYSYEQYF. In DNA, the CDR3 is TGTGCCAGCGTAAGGGACAGATACTCCTACGAGCAGTACTTC.

At least ten counts were recorded for this clonotype. The chain carries TRBV11-1 and TRBJ1-1; 7 bases are shared with TRBD1. The CDR3 extends over 11 amino acids. Losses at the gene ends were 4 bases for V and 11 bases for J; bases not matched to a gene: 4. Germline values: CDR1 SGHAT, CDR2 FQDESV (reference sequence). The DNA for the CDR3 is TGTGCCAGCAGCTACACAGGGGCGGCTTTCTTT. This sequence encodes CASSYTGAAFF.

This clonotype was seen once. The rearrangement links TRBV27 to TRBJ1-6; D remains ambiguous. The CDR3 covers 16 residues. Germline-derived CDR1 and CDR2 are MNHEY and SMNVEV (reference sequence). With 3 bases removed from V and 6 bases from J, the gap between germline ends came to 15 bases. CDR3 bases: TGTGCCAGCAGTTTCAAGATTGCAAATCTTAATTCACCCCTCCACTTT. Translated: CASSFKIANLNSPLHF.

This clonotype was seen a few times. J is TRBJ2-2 and V is TRBV9; D call uncertain. Germline assignment: CDR1 SGDLS and CDR2 YYNGEE. Trimming removed 2 bases from V and 2 bases from J, with 10 bases in between. The length of the CDR3 is 15 residues. CDR3 sequence (DNA): TGTGCCAGCAGCGTTAGCACAGCTAACACCGGGGAGCTGTTTTTT. Its translation: CASSVSTANTGELFF. The full variable domain, with the rest looked up from reference TRBV9 and TRBJ2-2, is DSGVTQTPKHLITATGQRVTLRCSPRSGDLSVYWYQQSLDQGLQFLIQYYNGEERAKGNILERFSAQQFPDLHSELNLSSLELGDSALYFCASSVSTANTGELFFGEGSRLTVL.

This clonotype has at least ten counts. The V call is TRBV27, the J call TRBJ1-3, with D unclear. The CDR3 extends over 16 amino acids. Trimming cost V 0 bases and J 4 bases, with 13 bases left between them. Germline-derived CDR1 and CDR2 are MNHEY and SMNVEV (reference sequence). In nucleotides, the CDR3 is TGTGCCAGCAGTTTATCGGCCCCCCCCCCGGGAAACACCATATATTTT. Its protein product is CASSLSAPPPGNTIYF.

The chain recombines TRBV4-2 with TRBJ2-2, with D possibly being TRBD2 (5 bases). The CDR3 has 16 amino acids. Germline V gives CDR1 LGHNA, CDR2 YNFKEQ. Trimming cost V 1 base and J 1 base, with 10 bases left between them. CDR3 sequence (DNA): TGTGCCAGCAGCCAAGCCGCCGGGAAGAACACCGGGGAGCTGTTTTTT. Translated: CASSQAAGKNTGELFF.

V and J are TRBV30 and TRBJ2-7, with 9 bases that match TRBD1. Germline assignment: CDR1 GTSNPN and CDR2 SVGIG (reference sequence). Trimming took 3 bases from V and 5 from J; bases not matched to a gene: 8. The length of the CDR3 is 14 residues. The CDR3 sequence: CAWSVTGGSDEQYF. The CDR3 DNA reads as TGTGCCTGGAGCGTTACAGGGGGCTCGGACGAGCAGTACTTC.

The CDR3 DNA sequence: TGTGCCAGCATTCGACGGGACATAACTCACCTCTCTGGAAACACCATATATTTT. Residues: CASIRRDITHLSGNTIYF. The chain links TRBV12-3 or TRBV12-4 to TRBJ1-3; possible D gene TRBD1, 6 bases. Trimming pared 7 bases from V and 0 bases from J, leaving 22 bases between. The CDR3 has 18 amino acids.

This clonotype was counted at least ten times. The chain employs TRBV9 and TRBJ2-7; D may correspond to TRBD1 or TRBD2 (5 bases each). This CDR3 has 14 residues. V lost 0 bases and J 1 base, leaving 8 bases between the germline ends. Germline V gene lookup returns CDR1 SGDLS and CDR2 YYNGEE. In DNA, the CDR3 is TGTGCCAGCAGCGTAGGATGGGGGTCCTACGAGCAGTACTTC. Its protein product is CASSVGWGSYEQYF.

This clonotype has ten or more counts. CDR3 nucleotides: TGTGCCAGCAGTGAAGCGGGTCCAGAGACCCAGTACTTC. This encodes CASSEAGPETQYF. This chain uses TRBV2 with TRBJ2-5; D gene ambiguous. The CDR3 length is 13 residues. Germline assignment: CDR1 SNHLY and CDR2 FYNNEI. With 0 bases removed from V and 4 bases from J, the gap between germline ends came to 6 bases.